The entry below describes one TCR beta chain. The antigen is undetermined. The entry originates in a study of cytomegalovirus exposure and HLA in healthy donors. Overall study findings and caveats: Reports credit the classifier with highly specific, highly sensitive diagnosis of cytomegalovirus status.

The CDR3 covers 17 residues. Trimming cost V 3 bases and J 4 bases; bases outside gene matches: 6. CDR1 is SGHTA, CDR2 FQGNSA, per germline. In the PCR, 60 Vbeta and 13 Jbeta primers were used. Libraries were prepared by immunoSEQ multiplex PCR; TCRdb keeps only in-frame clonotypes and omits some of them. There are 100,000 to 150,000 clones in the sample; about 78% occur only once, and roughly 2.7% lies in the top ten. The receptor comes from a human donor in good health. The chain joins TRBV7-2 to TRBJ2-1; 13 positions match TRBD2. Sequencing was carried out using PBMCs. The CDR3 spells CASSLKRGLAGYNEQFF. As DNA, the CDR3 is TGTGCCAGCAGCTTGAAAAGGGGACTAGCGGGATACAATGAGCAGTTCTTC.